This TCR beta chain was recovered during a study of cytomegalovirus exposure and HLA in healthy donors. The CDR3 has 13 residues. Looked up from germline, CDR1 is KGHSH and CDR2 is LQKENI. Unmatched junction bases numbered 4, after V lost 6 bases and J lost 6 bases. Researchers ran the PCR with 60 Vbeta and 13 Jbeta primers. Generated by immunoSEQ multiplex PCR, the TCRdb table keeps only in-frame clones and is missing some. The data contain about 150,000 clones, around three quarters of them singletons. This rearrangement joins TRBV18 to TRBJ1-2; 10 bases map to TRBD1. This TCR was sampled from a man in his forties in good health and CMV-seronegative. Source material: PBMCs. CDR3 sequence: CASSGGTGDGYTF. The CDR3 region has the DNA TGTGCCAGCTCGGGAGGGACAGGGGATGGCTACACCTTC.